This T cell receptor (beta chain) emerged from a study of CD8 T cells in Susac syndrome. RNA, at 0.5 to 1 ug, was reverse transcribed with random hexamers. TCRdb re-called the immunoSEQ multiplex PCR reads through MiXCR, storing one row per CDR3 protein. The table includes around 150,000 distinct CDR3 sequences, about 93% detected once. The CDR3 totals 12 residues. Trimming left V 2 bases short and J 4 bases short, with 4 bases between. Germline values: CDR1 SEHNR, CDR2 FQNEAQ (reference sequence). Study-wide results and caveats: Acknowledgment was made by the study that its TCR sequencing and HLA analysis involved a relatively small number of individuals.

Concerning this clonotype: No antigen is known for it.

This receptor was taken from a human donor in good health. The rearrangement uses TRBV7-9 and TRBJ2-3; D gene unclear. The sample comprised CD8+ T cells from PBMCs. This chain's CDR3 is CASSLNPDTQYF. The CDR3 DNA is TGTGCCAGCAGCTTAAATCCAGATACGCAGTATTTT.